The rows below give T cell receptor beta chains drawn from one sample of a study of blood T cells in healthy people across ages. TCRdb redid the calling of the 5' RACE reads with MiXCR, one entry per CDR3 protein. This sample has almost 1 million distinct CDR3 sequences, with roughly half found just once. The sample consisted of blood. All receptors derive from an older woman in good health. Each CDR3 is given with its conserved first and last residue. A D gene is named only where the DNA matches it firmly. Where a row states a size, it is once, few, many or the class of an expanded clone; other rows omit it.

D,J,V,size,DNA,CDR3
TRBD2,TRBJ2-5,TRBV4-3,few,TGCGCCAGCAGCACTCAACTAGCGGGAGGCGAGACCCAGTACTTC,CASSTQLAGGETQYF
NA,TRBJ2-3,TRBV4-3,NA,TGCGCCAGCAGCCAAGTACGGGGAGCTCTCACAGATACGCAGTATTTT,CASSQVRGALTDTQYF
NA,TRBJ1-2,TRBV25-1,few,TGTGCCAGCAGTGAAAACAGTATAGCTAACTATGGCTACACCTTC,CASSENSIANYGYTF
NA,TRBJ2-7,TRBV28,NA,TGTGCCATAGGCCGGCAGGGCTACGAGCAGTACTTC,CAIGRQGYEQYF
NA,TRBJ2-5,TRBV12-3/TRBV12-4,NA,TGTGCCAGCAGCCCCCAGGGACAACATTCTGGTGAGCAGTACTTC,CASSPQGQHSGEQYF
TRBD2,TRBJ2-7,TRBV20-1,NA,TGCAGTGTACCGACTAGCGGGAGTACCGAGCAGTACTTC,CSVPTSGSTEQYF
NA,TRBJ2-5,TRBV7-9,NA,TGTGCCAGCAGCTTAGGAAGGAGTTTTCAAGAGACCCAGTACTTC,CASSLGRSFQETQYF
TRBD2,TRBJ2-3,TRBV5-1,NA,TGCGTCAGCAGCTTGGTTGCGGGGGGACGAGATACGCAGTATTTT,CVSSLVAGGRDTQYF
NA,TRBJ2-1,TRBV20-1,NA,TGCAGTGCTAGAGACCGGGGGCAGGGGTTGAAGAATGAGCAGTTCTTC,CSARDRGQGLKNEQFF
NA,TRBJ1-4,TRBV10-3,NA,TGTGCCATCAGTGATGGAGCCGCAACTAATGAAAAACTGTTTTTT,CAISDGAATNEKLFF
TRBD2,TRBJ2-5,TRBV4-2,few,TGTGCCAGCAGCCAAACTAGCGGGGAACAAGAGACCCAGTACTTC,CASSQTSGEQETQYF
NA,TRBJ2-1,TRBV5-1,few,TGCGCCAGCAGCTTGGAGGTGGGCCGGAATGAGCAGTTCTTC,CASSLEVGRNEQFF
NA,TRBJ1-1,TRBV20-1,NA,TGCAGTGCTAGAGAGCGTCAGGGTGAAACTGAAGCTTTCTTT,CSARERQGETEAFF
NA,TRBJ2-3,TRBV2,NA,TGTGCCAGCACTGGCCTAGAACAAGGCACAGATACGCAGTATTTT,CASTGLEQGTDTQYF
NA,TRBJ2-3,TRBV6-1,many,TGTGCTTCTGGGGGGCTAGCGGCAACAGATACGCAGTATTTT,CASGGLAATDTQYF
NA,TRBJ2-2,TRBV29-1,many,TGCAGCGTTGGCTCAGGAGGCACCGGGGAGCTGTTTTTT,CSVGSGGTGELFF
TRBD2,TRBJ2-7,TRBV5-1,NA,TGCGCCAGCAGCTCCCCCCTAGCGGGAGTAAACGAGCAGTACTTC,CASSSPLAGVNEQYF
NA,TRBJ2-5,TRBV6-2/TRBV6-3,NA,TGTGCCAGCAGTCCGGACCCTCATGGGACCCAGTACTTC,CASSPDPHGTQYF